The 27 T cell receptor beta chains reported below all come from one sample, sequenced in a study of cytomegalovirus exposure and HLA in healthy donors. The PCR was carried out with 60 Vbeta primers and 13 Jbeta primers. TCRdb keeps only in-frame clones here, not all; method: immunoSEQ multiplex PCR. The sample contains 200,000 to 250,000 clones, over 75% of which appear only once. The specimen sequenced was PBMCs. These TCRs come from a human donor in good health.

The J gene is TRBJ2-7, the V gene TRBV4-2; 8 bases line up with TRBD1. There are 12 residues in the CDR3. CDR1 and CDR2 (germline): LGHNA, YNFKEQ. After removal of 4 bases from V and 6 bases from J, the junction contained 2 bases not matched to a gene. CDR3 DNA sequence: TGTGCCAGCAGCCCAGACAGGGGCGAGCAGTACTTC. Translating it yields CASSPDRGEQYF.

This chain links TRBV5-1 with TRBJ1-1, with D perhaps TRBD1 (6 bases). Germline-derived CDR1 and CDR2 are SGHRS and YFSETQ. V was trimmed by 1 base and J by 6 bases, leaving 10 bases between them. This CDR3 comprises 13 residues. The CDR3 loop is CASSLPGESEAFF. The CDR3, as DNA: TGCGCCAGCAGCTTGCCAGGGGAGTCTGAAGCTTTCTTT.

As to this clone: At one end, the junction sequence differs from germline, possibly due to a read error. V gene TRBV7-7 combines with J gene TRBJ2-7, with D possibly TRBD1 on 6 matching bases. The germline V gene encodes CDR1 SSHAT and CDR2 FNYEAQ (reference sequence). This CDR3 is 15 amino acids long. CDR3 sequence reads: CASSLGAGASNEQYF. CDR3 bases: TGTGCTAGCAGCCTGGGGGCAGGGGCAAGCAACGAGCAGTACTTC.

This clone was observed a single time. V usage is TRBV7-2 and J usage is TRBJ2-5; the match to TRBD2 covers 13 bases. The CDR3 sequence is 15 residues long. The V segment lost 3 bases and the J segment 4 bases; nucleotides outside the gene matches: 2. Germline V gene lookup returns CDR1 SGHTA and CDR2 FQGNSA. The CDR3 nucleotides are TGTGCCAGCAGCTTGAGGACTAGCGGGAGAGAGACCCAGTACTTC. This gives the protein CASSLRTSGRETQYF.

The chain joins TRBV9 to TRBJ2-3; 12 positions agree with TRBD2. Per germline, CDR1 SGDLS and CDR2 YYNGEE. The CDR3 contains 16 residues. Trimming removed 4 bases from V and 6 bases from J; junction bases left unmatched: 9. Written as DNA, the CDR3 is TGTGCCAGCAGCTTTGCTAGCGGGAGGGGGAGGGATACGCAGTATTTT. The encoded protein is CASSFASGRGRDTQYF.

The rearrangement links TRBV7-9 to TRBJ2-5, with TRBD2 matching over 8 bases. J gave up 2 bases and V 0 bases, and 5 bases lay outside the gene matches. CDR3 length: 16 residues. Looked up from germline, CDR1 is SEHNR and CDR2 is FQNEAQ (reference sequence). This CDR3 is CASSLASGSGQETQYF. The CDR3 region has the DNA TGTGCCAGCAGCTTAGCAAGCGGGAGCGGTCAAGAGACCCAGTACTTC.

The chain has TRBV11-2 and TRBJ2-5, with unresolved D. V lost 7 bases to trimming and J lost 7 bases, with 13 bases between them. The CDR3 sequence is 12 residues long. Germline-derived CDR1 and CDR2 are SGHAT and FQNNGV. The CDR3 loop reads CASNRSGGTQYF. The DNA of the CDR3 is TGTGCCAGCAACCGGAGTGGCGGGACCCAGTACTTC.

The chain is built from TRBV6-6 and TRBJ1-2; perhaps TRBD1 as D (6 bases). V was trimmed by 2 bases and J by 5 bases, leaving 18 bases between them. The CDR3 extends over 16 amino acids. Germline CDR1 reads MNHNY; CDR2 reads SVGAGI (reference sequence). CDR3 amino acids: CASSYRGAGIEYGYTF. In nucleotides, the CDR3 is TGTGCCAGCAGTTACCGGGGGGCGGGGATTGAGTATGGCTACACCTTC.

The genes are TRBV12-5 and TRBJ2-2; 12 bases align to TRBD2. CDR3 length: 23 residues. Losses at the gene ends were 2 bases for V and 0 bases for J; bases not matched to a gene: 19. Germline values: CDR1 LGHNT, CDR2 FRNRAP. CDR3 DNA sequence: TGTGCTAGTGGTTTGATGGCCGTCGGTTGGCTAGCGGGAGGGCCGTCGAACACCGGGGAGCTGTTTTTT. This translates into CASGLMAVGWLAGGPSNTGELFF.

This sequence joins TRBV5-1 and TRBJ2-7; tentative D call: TRBD2 (5 bases). The germline V gene encodes CDR1 SGHRS and CDR2 YFSETQ. This CDR3 contains 13 residues. The germline V and J ends were trimmed by 1 base and 2 bases, with 7 bases remaining between them. This CDR3 is CASSLSGPYEQYF. Written as DNA, the CDR3 is TGCGCCAGCAGCTTGAGCGGTCCCTACGAGCAGTACTTC. The full variable domain, its missing parts supplied by reference TRBV5-1 and TRBJ2-7, is KAGVTQTPRYLIKTRGQQVTLSCSPISGHRSVSWYQQTPGQGLQFLFEYFSETQRNKGNFPGRFSGRQFSNSRSEMNVSTLELGDSALYLCASSLSGPYEQYFGPGTRLTVT.

This rearrangement joins TRBV18 to TRBJ2-7; TRBD2 agrees at 8 bases. Per germline, CDR1 KGHSH and CDR2 LQKENI. Trimming removed 1 base from V and 7 bases from J; junction bases left unmatched: 15. The CDR3 runs 17 residues. CDR3 protein: CASSPLETRGALGEQYF. The CDR3 nucleotides read TGTGCCAGCTCACCACTTGAGACGCGGGGGGCCCTGGGAGAGCAGTACTTC. Looking up the rest from reference TRBV18 and TRBJ2-7 gives the full variable domain: NAGVMQNPRHLVRRRGQEARLRCSPMKGHSHVYWYRQLPEEGLKFMVYLQKENIIDESGMPKERFSAEFPKEGPSILRIQQVVRGDSAAYFCASSPLETRGALGEQYFGPGTRLTVT.

This sequence joins TRBV4-1 and TRBJ2-7; 9 bases fit TRBD2. J gave up 4 bases and V 3 bases, and 4 bases lay outside the gene matches. This CDR3 contains 14 residues. The germline CDR1 and CDR2 sequences are MGHRA and YSYEKL. The CDR3 is CASSHPGLAYEQYF. In nucleotides, the CDR3 is TGCGCCAGCAGCCATCCGGGACTAGCATACGAGCAGTACTTC.

This chain links TRBV4-3 with TRBJ2-1, with 8 bases lining up with TRBD2. The V segment lost 1 base and the J segment 3 bases; nucleotides outside the gene matches: 2. Germline CDR1 and CDR2: LGHNA and YSLEER. This CDR3 contains 15 residues. The CDR3: CASSQAGGLYNEQFF. CDR3 DNA: TGCGCCAGCAGCCAAGCGGGGGGGCTCTACAATGAGCAGTTCTTC.

The J gene is TRBJ2-5, the V gene TRBV10-3; 8 nucleotides match TRBD2. The junction had 9 bases not matched to a gene; V was cut back by 11 bases and J by 4 bases. CDR3 length: 13 residues. Germline assignment: CDR1 ENHRY and CDR2 SYGVKD. CDR3 DNA: TGTGCCGTAGGGAGCGGGAGATCAGAGACCCAGTACTTC. This codes for CAVGSGRSETQYF.

This chain connects TRBV6-5 to TRBJ2-7; the D gene is possibly TRBD2 (5 bases). This CDR3 contains 15 residues. The V end was cut by 6 bases, the J end by 2 bases, with 17 bases between. Germline-derived CDR1 and CDR2 are MNHEY and SVGAGI. The CDR3 loop is CASSPGGFNPYEQYF. The CDR3 nucleotides read TGTGCCAGCAGCCCAGGCGGGTTTAACCCCTACGAGCAGTACTTC.

CDR3 sequence (DNA): TGTGCCAGCAGCCACTTCGTAGTAGCGGGAGTCCCAGATACGCAGTATTTT. Residues: CASSHFVVAGVPDTQYF. This sequence joins TRBV7-6 and TRBJ2-3; 9 nucleotides line up with TRBD2. Germline V gene sequence: CDR1 SGHVS, CDR2 FNYEAQ. Trimming cost V 5 bases and J 4 bases; bases outside gene matches: 13. The CDR3 consists of 17 residues.

This chain connects TRBV15 to TRBJ2-3; 7 bases agree with TRBD1. V gave up 3 bases and J gave up 4 bases; unmatched junction bases: 10. The CDR3 consists of 16 residues. From germline, CDR1 is LNHNV and CDR2 YYDKDF (reference sequence). The CDR3 reads CATSSDRQGRADTQYF. The CDR3 nucleotides are TGTGCCACCAGCAGTGATCGACAGGGAAGAGCAGATACGCAGTATTTT.

The V call is TRBV5-6, the J call TRBJ1-2, with TRBD1 as a possible D gene (6 bases). Trimming stripped 4 bases from V and 8 bases from J, with 18 bases between. CDR3 length: 14 amino acids. Germline loops: CDR1 SGHDT, CDR2 YYEEEE. The CDR3 DNA reads as TGTGCCAGCAGCCTCGGACAGAATCGGGGCGGCTACACCTTC. As protein: CASSLGQNRGGYTF.

The chain employs TRBV28 and TRBJ1-2; TRBD1 aligns across 9 bases. This CDR3 has 14 residues. The germline V gene has CDR1 MDHEN and CDR2 SYDVKM. With 8 bases clipped from V and 3 bases from J, the junction kept 7 bases outside the gene matches. The CDR3 region has the DNA TGTGCCAGCGTAACCGGACAGGGGTACTATGGCTACACCTTC. Translation: CASVTGQGYYGYTF.

The V and J genes are TRBV4-1 and TRBJ2-7, with D perhaps TRBD1 (6 bases). The V gene lost 3 bases and the J gene lost 2 bases, with 14 bases spanning the gap. CDR1 and CDR2 from the germline V gene are MGHRA and YSYEKL. The CDR3 is made up of 15 amino acids. In DNA form, the CDR3 reads TGCGCCAGCAGCCATCCACAGGGTGCCGCCTACGAGCAGTACTTC. Translating gives CASSHPQGAAYEQYF.

The genes are TRBV10-3 and TRBJ1-2, with TRBD1 as a possible D gene (6 bases). Trimming stripped 2 bases from V and 7 bases from J, with 8 bases between. The CDR3 consists of 12 residues. Looked up from germline, CDR1 is ENHRY and CDR2 is SYGVKD. The CDR3, as DNA: TGTGCCATCAGTGAGCCCAGGGGTGGCTACACCTTC. This sequence encodes CAISEPRGGYTF.

A few counts support this clone. V gene TRBV28 combines with J gene TRBJ2-7; 11 bases map to TRBD2. Germline CDR1 MDHEN, CDR2 SYDVKM. V trimming: 4 bases; J trimming: 5 bases; junction bases outside the gene matches: 7. The CDR3 runs to 15 residues. Here the CDR3 DNA reads TGTGCCAGCAGTTCTCGACTAGCGGGATCCCACGAGCAGTACTTC. Its translation is CASSSRLAGSHEQYF.

The chain recombines TRBV7-8 with TRBJ2-1; 10 bases are shared with TRBD2. CDR1 and CDR2 from the germline V gene are SGHVS and FQNEAQ. The junction had 15 bases not matched to a gene; V was cut back by 4 bases and J by 6 bases. The CDR3 runs 18 residues. The CDR3 reads CASSSLSSSGRRGNEQFF. The CDR3 DNA is TGTGCCAGCAGCTCTCTATCTTCTAGCGGGAGAAGAGGCAATGAGCAGTTCTTC.

As DNA, the CDR3 is TGCGCCAGCAGCTTAAGACAGAACCAAGAGACCCAGTACTTC. Protein sequence: CASSLRQNQETQYF. The chain combines TRBV5-1 with TRBJ2-5; TRBD1 might be the D (5 bases). Trimming took off 2 bases at V and 0 bases at J, with 8 bases between the two ends. The germline gives CDR1 SGHRS, CDR2 YFSETQ. CDR3 size: 14 residues.

The sample holds a few counts of this clone. The rearrangement uses TRBV11-2 and TRBJ2-7; TRBD2 might be the D (5 bases). The CDR3 is 15 residues long. Germline V gene data show CDR1 as SGHAT and CDR2 as FQNNGV. V shed 1 base and J shed 3 bases, with 13 bases lying between them. CDR3 nucleotide sequence: TGTGCCAGCAGCTTAGTTTTAGCCCGGGGCTACGAGCAGTACTTC. This encodes CASSLVLARGYEQYF.

This clone turned up a few times. V and J are TRBV6-5 and TRBJ1-2, with 8 bases matching TRBD1. Germline V lookup: CDR1 MNHEY, CDR2 SVGAGI. This CDR3 comprises 15 residues. Trimming took 4 bases from V and 4 from J; bases not matched to a gene: 8. The CDR3 loop is CASSLQGAPSYGYTF. As DNA, the CDR3 is TGTGCCAGCAGTTTGCAGGGGGCACCATCCTATGGCTACACCTTC.

This clone was seen just once. The chain links TRBV28 to TRBJ2-1, with TRBD2 identical over 8 bases. Per the germline V gene, CDR1 is MDHEN and CDR2 is SYDVKM. The trim removed 5 bases at V and 5 bases at J, leaving 5 bases unmatched. The CDR3 runs to 14 residues. In DNA, the CDR3 is TGTGCCAGCAGTCCTACTAGCGGAAACAATGAGCAGTTCTTC. Translation gives CASSPTSGNNEQFF.